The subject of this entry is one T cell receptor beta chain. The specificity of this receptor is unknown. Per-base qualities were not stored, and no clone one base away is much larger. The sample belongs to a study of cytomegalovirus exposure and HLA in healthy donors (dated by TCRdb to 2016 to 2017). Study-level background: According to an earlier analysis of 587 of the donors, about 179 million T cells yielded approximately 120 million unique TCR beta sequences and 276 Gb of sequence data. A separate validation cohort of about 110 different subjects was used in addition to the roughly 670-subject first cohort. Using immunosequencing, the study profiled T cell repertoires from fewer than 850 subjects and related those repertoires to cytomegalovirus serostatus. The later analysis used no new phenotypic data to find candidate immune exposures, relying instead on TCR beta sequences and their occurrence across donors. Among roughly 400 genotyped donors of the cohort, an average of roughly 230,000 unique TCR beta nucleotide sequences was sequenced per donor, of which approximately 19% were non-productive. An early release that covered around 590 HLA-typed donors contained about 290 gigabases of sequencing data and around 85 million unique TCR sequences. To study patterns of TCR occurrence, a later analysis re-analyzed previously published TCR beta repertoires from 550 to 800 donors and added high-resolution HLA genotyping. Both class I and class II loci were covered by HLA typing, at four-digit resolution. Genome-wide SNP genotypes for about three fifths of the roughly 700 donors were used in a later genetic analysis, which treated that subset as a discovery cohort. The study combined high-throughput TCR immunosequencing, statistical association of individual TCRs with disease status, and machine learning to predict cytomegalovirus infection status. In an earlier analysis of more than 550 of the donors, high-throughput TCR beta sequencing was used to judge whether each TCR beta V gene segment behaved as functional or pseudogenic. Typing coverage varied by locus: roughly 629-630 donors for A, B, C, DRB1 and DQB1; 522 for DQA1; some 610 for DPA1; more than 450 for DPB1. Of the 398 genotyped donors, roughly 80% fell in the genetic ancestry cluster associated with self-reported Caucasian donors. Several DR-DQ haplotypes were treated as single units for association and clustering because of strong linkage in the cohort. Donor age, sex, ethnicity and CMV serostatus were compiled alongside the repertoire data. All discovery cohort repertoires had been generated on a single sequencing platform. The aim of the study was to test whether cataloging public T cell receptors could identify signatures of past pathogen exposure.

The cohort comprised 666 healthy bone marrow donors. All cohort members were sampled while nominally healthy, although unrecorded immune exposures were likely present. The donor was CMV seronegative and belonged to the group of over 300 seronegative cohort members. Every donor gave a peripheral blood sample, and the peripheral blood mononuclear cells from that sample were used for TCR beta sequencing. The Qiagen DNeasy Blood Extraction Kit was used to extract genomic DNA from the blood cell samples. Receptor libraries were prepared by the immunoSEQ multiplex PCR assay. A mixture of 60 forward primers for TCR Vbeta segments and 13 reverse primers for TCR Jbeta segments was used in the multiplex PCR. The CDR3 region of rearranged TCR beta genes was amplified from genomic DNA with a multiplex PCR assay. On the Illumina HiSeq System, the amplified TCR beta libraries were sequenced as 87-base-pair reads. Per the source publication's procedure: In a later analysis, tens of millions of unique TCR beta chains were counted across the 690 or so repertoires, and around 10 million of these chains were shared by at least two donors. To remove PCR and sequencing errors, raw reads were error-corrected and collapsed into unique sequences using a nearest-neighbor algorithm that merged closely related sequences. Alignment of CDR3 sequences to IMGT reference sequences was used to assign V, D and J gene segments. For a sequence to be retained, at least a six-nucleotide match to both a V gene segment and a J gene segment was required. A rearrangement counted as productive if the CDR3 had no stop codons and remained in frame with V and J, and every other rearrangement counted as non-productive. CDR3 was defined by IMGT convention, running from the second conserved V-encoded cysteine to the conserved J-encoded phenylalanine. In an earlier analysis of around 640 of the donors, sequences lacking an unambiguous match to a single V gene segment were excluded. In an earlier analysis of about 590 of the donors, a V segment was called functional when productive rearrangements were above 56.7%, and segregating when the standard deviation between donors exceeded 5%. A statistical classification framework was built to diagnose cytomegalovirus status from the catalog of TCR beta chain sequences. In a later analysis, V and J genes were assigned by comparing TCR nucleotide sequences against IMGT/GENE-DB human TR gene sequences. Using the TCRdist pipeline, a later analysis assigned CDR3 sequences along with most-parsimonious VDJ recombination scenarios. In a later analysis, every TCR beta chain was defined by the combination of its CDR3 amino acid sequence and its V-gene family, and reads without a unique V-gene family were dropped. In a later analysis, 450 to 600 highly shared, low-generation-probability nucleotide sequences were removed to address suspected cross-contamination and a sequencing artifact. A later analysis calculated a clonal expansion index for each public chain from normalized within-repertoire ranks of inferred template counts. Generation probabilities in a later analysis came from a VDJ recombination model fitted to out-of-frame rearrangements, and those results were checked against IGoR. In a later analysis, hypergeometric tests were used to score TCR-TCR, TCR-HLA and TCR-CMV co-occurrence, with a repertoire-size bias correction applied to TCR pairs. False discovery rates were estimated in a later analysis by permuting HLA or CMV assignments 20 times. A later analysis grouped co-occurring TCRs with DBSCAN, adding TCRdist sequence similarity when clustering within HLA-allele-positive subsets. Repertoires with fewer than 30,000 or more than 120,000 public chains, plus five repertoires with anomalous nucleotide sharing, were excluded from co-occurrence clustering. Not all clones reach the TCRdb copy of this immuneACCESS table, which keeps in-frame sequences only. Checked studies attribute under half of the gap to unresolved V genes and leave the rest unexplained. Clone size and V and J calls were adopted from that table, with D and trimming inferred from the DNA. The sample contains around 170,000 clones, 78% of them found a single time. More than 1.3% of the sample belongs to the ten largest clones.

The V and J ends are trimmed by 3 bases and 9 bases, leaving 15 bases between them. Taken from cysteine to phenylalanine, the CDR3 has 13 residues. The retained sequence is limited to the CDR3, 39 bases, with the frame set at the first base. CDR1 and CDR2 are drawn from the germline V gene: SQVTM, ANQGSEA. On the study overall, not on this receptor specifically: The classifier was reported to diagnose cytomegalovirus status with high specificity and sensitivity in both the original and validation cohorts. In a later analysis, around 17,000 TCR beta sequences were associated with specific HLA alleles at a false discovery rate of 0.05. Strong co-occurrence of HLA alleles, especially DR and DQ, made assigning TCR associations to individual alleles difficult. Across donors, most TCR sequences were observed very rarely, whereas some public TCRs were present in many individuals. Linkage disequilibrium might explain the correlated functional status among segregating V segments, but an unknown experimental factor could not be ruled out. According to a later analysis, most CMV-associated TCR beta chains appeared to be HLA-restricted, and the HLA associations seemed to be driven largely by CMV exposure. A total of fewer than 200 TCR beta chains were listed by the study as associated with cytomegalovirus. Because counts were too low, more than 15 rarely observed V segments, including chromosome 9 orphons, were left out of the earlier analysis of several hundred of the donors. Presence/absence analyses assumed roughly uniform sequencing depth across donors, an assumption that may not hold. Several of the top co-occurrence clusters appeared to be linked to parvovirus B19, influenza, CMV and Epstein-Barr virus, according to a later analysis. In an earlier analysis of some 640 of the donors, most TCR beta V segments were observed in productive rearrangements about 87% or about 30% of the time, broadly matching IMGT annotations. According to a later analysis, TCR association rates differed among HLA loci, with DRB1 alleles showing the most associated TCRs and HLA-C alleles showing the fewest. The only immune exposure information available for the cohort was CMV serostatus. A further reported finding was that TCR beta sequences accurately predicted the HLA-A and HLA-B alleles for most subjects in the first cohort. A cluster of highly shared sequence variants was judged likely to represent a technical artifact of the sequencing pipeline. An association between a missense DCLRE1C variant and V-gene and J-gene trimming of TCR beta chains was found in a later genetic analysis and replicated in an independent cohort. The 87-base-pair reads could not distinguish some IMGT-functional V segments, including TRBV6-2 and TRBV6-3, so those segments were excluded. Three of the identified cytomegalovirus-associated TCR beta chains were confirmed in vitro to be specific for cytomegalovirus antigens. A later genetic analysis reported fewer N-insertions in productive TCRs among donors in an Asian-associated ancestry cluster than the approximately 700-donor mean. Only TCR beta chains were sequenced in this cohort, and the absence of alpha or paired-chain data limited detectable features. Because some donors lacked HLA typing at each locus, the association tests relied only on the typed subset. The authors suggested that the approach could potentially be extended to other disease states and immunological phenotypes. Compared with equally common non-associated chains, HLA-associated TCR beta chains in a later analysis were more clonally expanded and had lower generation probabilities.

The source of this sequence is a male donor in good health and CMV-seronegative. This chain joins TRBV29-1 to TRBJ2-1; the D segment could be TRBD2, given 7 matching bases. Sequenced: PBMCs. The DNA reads TGCAGCGTTGATCGGGGGGCAAGAACTGAGCAGTTCTTC. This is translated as CSVDRGARTEQFF.